This T cell receptor (beta chain) was identified in a study of blood T cells in healthy people across ages (dated by TCRdb to the mid-2010s). Describing the broader study: Template switching captured roughly one uniquely barcoded TCR beta cDNA molecule per two T cells in model experiments. Age-related changes in TCR beta repertoire diversity were measured in the study by deep sequencing normalized with unique cDNA molecular identifiers. Four age groups were formed from the donors: young (average about 15 years), middle-aged (around 39), aged (about 62) and long-lived (about 75). Two additional independent replicas of 1 million unique cDNA reads from the same blood draw were analyzed for two donors (one aged 18 to 29 and one aged 80 or older).

In the case of this clonotype: Its recognized antigen is unknown. No per-base quality is available; no much larger clone lies one base away.

The investigation overall reported the following: Donor CMV infection status was unknown, potentially confounding age-related changes in expanded clonotypes. A strong correlation was found between observed TCR beta diversity and the percentage of naive T cells measured by flow cytometry. Because profiling used bulk unsorted PBMCs, naive and antigen-experienced compartments could not be compared conclusively. Compared with the aged group, the long-lived group had more naive CD4+ T cells, fewer expanded clones and increased TCR diversity, a pattern suggesting age selection. Estimates of total diversity based on one million sequenced T cells were regarded as lower bounds and as underestimates. Observed TCR beta diversity per million T cells fell roughly linearly with age, and a significant reduction was already apparent by age roughly 40.

Counted from cysteine to phenylalanine, this CDR3 has 14 amino acids. The retained sequence is limited to the CDR3, 42 bases, with the frame set at the first base. Based on the germline V gene, the CDR1 and CDR2 sequences are SGHRS and YFSETQ. The germline ends are 16 bases apart after V is trimmed by 4 bases and J by 6 bases. Systemically healthy Caucasian individuals from Russia, approximately 39 in total and aged about 6 to 95 years, were included as donors. Each donor gave ten milliliters of peripheral blood, collected into EDTA-treated Vacutainer tubes. Ficoll-Paque density-gradient centrifugation was used to isolate PBMCs, with at least 6.5 million per sample. Trizol reagent was used to extract total RNA from the PBMCs, yielding at least 6 micrograms per sample. For every donor, flow cytometry on a PBMC aliquot measured the percentage of naive CD45RAhigh/CD27high T cells. To prepare the library, 5' RACE was applied. Sequencing was performed on an Illumina HiSeq 2500. A second roughly 6 to 11 cycle PCR used a sample-barcoded 5' primer and a J-beta primer mix. A template-switch 5' adaptor carrying 12 random nucleotides introduced a unique molecular identifier onto each TCR beta cDNA molecule. Each sample yielded at least 2.5 million CDR3-containing paired-end reads. The Mint cDNA synthesis kit, primed by a TRBC-specific oligonucleotide, was used to synthesize first-strand cDNA from all RNA. Following uracil-DNA glycosylase treatment, a first 18-cycle PCR with universal primers M1SS and BC2_uni_R was performed on all cDNA. On the authors' methods: For normalization, 1 million high-quality reads were randomly selected from each sample, with every read carrying a distinct molecular identifier. Reads with shared molecular identifiers were discarded instead of being binned into consensus sequences. MiTCR, set to a Q25 quality threshold and the strictest error-elimination algorithm, was used for CDR3 identification, clonotype clustering and error correction. A nonparametric unseen species model with Euler transformation was used to estimate a lower bound on total TCR beta diversity. TCRdb's own reprocessing of the public reads used fastp at Q25 and MiXCR and kept productive beta chains. Here each entry gathers all rows of one CDR3 protein and keeps the most common genes and DNA. The V and J calls shown here were made by TCRdb, not taken from the authors' results. Counted in this sample were some 930,000 distinct CDR3 sequences; under 35% of them appeared once. Together, the top ten hold roughly 10% of the sample.

These data also featured in a second study, about T cells of mothers and their children. As the second paper documents: Nine systemically healthy Caucasian individuals, comprising three mothers and their six children, were included as donors. cDNA synthesis consumed the entire amount of extracted RNA, loaded at approximately 1.6 ug RNA in each 15 ul reaction. In the second PCR, the M1S primer added sample barcodes and 2-4 random nucleotides. Over 8 million TCR beta CDR3 reads were obtained for each mother, and around 2.7 million reads were obtained for each child. Thymic selection similarly shapes TCR recombination output in related and unrelated pairs, with minor effect from inherited differences. Normalized repertoire overlap in related mother-child pairs was always slightly higher than in unrelated mother-child pairs, but the difference was never significant. No persistent microchimeric T cell clones were detected, at a sensitivity of 80 to 100 clones per million clonotypes. The study used deep NGS to compare TCR beta repertoires of mothers and children, seeking features distinguishing related mother-child pairs from unrelated individuals. On average, the children were 11 +/- 4 years old, while the mothers were around 40 +/- 4 years old. After adapter ligation with NEBNext reagents, the libraries were sequenced on Illumina HiSeq 2000 with 100+100 nt paired-end reads. Mother and child libraries were prepared a month apart and sequenced in separate runs to prevent cross-contamination. For each donor, between about 500,000 and 2,200,000 distinct TCR beta clonotypes were identified. Naive TCR beta clonotypes were estimated from low-frequency clonotypes matched to each donor's FACS-determined naive share, without sorting.

The chain joins TRBV5-1 to TRBJ1-1; TRBD1 might be the D gene, on 5 matching bases. Sample: blood. The receptor comes from a woman aged 40-49 years in good health. The DNA sequence is as follows: TGCGCCAGCAGCAAAGCAGGGCTCGGGGCTGAAGCTTTCTTT. Its translation reads: CASSKAGLGAEAFF.